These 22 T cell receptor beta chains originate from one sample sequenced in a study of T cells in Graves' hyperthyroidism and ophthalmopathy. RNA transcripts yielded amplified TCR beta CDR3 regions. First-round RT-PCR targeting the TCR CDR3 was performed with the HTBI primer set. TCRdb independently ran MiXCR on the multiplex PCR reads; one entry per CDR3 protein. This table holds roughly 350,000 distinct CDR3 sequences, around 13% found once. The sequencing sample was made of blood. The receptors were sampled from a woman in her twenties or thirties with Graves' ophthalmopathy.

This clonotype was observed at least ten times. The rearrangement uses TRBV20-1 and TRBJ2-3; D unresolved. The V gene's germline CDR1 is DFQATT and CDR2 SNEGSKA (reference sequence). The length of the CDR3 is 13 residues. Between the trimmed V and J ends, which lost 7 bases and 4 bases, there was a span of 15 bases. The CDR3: CSGWSPDADTQYF. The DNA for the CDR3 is TGCAGTGGCTGGAGCCCGGACGCAGATACGCAGTATTTT.

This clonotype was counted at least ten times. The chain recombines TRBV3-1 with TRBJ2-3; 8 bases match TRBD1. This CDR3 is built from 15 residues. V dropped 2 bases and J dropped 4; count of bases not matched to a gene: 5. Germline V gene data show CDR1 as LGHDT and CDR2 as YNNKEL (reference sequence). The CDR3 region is CASSQFGQGADTQYF. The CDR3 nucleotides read TGTGCCAGCAGCCAATTTGGACAGGGTGCAGATACGCAGTATTTT.

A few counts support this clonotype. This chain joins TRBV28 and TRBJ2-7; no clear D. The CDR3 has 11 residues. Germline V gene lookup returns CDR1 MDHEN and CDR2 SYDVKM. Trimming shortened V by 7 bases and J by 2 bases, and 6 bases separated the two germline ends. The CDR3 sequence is CASTAAYEQYF. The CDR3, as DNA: TGTGCCAGCACTGCGGCCTACGAGCAGTACTTC.

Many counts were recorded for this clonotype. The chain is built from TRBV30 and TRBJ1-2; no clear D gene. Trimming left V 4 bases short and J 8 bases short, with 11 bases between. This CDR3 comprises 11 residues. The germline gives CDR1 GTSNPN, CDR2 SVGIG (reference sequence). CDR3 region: CAWMGVGGYTF. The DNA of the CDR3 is TGTGCCTGGATGGGTGTGGGGGGCTACACCTTC.

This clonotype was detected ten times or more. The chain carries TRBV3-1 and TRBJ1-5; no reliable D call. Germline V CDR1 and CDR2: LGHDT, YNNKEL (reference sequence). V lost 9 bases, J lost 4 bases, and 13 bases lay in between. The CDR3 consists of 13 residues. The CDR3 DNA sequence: TGTGCCAGTCATATAGTGGATAATCAGCCCCAGCATTTT. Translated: CASHIVDNQPQHF.

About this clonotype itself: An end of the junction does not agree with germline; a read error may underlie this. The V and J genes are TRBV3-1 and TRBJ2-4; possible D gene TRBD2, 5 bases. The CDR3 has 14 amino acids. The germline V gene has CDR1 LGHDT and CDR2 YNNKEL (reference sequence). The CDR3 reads CVSSPGSAKNIQYF. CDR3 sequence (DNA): TGTGTCAGCAGCCCGGGATCAGCCAAAAACATTCAGTACTTC.

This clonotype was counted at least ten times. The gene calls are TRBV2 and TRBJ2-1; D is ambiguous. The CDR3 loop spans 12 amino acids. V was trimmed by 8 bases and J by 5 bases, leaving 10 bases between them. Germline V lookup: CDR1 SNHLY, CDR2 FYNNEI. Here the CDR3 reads CASLSTNNEQFF. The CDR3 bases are TGTGCCAGCCTCTCGACCAACAATGAGCAGTTCTTC.

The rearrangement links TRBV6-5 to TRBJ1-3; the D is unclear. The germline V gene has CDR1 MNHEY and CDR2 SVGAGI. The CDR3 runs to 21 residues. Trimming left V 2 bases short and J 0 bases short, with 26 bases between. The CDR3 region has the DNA TGTGCCAGCAGTTACCCCTCTAGGGATAATAATTATTTGAGCTCTGGAAACACCATATATTTT. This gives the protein CASSYPSRDNNYLSSGNTIYF.

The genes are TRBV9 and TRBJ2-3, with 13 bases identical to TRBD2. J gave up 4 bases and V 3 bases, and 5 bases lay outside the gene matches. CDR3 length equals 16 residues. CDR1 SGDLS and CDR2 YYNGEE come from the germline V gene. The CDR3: CASSGLAGGKADTQYF. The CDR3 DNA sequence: TGTGCCAGCAGCGGACTAGCGGGGGGTAAGGCAGATACGCAGTATTTT.

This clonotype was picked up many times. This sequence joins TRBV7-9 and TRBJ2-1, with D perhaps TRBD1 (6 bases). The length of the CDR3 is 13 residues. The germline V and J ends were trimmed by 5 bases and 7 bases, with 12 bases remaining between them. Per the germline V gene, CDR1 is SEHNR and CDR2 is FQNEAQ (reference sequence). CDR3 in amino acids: CASSPQGRNEQFF. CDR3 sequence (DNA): TGTGCCAGCAGCCCACAGGGCAGGAATGAGCAGTTCTTC.

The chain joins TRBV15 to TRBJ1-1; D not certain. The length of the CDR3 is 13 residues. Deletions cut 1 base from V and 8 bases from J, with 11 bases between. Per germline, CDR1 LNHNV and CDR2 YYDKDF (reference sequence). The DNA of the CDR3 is TGTGCCACCAGCAGAGGCCAGCGTTCCGAAGCTTTCTTT. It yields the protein CATSRGQRSEAFF.

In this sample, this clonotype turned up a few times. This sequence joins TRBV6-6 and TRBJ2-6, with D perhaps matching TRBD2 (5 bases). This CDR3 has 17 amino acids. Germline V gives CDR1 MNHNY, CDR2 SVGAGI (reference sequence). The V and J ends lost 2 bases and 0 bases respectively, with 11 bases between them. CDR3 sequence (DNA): TGTGCCAGCAGTTACAGCTGGGAGAGCTCTGGGGCCAACGTCCTGACTTTC. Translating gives CASSYSWESSGANVLTF.

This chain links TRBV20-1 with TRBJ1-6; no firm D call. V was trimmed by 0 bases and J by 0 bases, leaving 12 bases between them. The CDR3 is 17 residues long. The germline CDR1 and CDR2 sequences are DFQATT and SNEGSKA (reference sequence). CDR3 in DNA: TGCAGTGCTAGAGATAACCCCCTCGGCTCCTATAATTCACCCCTCCACTTT. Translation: CSARDNPLGSYNSPLHF.

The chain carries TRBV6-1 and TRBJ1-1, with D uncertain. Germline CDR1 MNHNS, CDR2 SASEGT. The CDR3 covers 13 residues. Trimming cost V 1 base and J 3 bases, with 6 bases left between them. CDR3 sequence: CASSEGIYTEAFF. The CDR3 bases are TGTGCCAGCAGTGAAGGGATCTACACTGAAGCTTTCTTT.

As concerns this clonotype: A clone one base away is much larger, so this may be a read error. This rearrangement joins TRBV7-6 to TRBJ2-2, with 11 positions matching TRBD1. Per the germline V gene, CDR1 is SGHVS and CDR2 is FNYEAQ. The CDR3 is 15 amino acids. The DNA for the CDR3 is TGTGCCACCAGCTTGGACAGGGGGCAAACCGGGGAGCTGTTTTTT. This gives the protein CATSLDRGQTGELFF.

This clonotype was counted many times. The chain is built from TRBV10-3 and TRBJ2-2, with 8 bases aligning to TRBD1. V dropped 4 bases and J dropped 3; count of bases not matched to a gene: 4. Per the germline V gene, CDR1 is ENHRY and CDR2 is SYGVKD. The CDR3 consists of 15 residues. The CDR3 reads CAISARGRDTGELFF. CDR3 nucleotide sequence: TGTGCCATCAGTGCCAGGGGGCGCGACACCGGGGAGCTGTTTTTT.

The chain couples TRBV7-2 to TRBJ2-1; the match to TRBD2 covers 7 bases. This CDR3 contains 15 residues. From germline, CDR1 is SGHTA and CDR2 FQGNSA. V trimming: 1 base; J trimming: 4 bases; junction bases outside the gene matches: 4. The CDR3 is CASSLGGGGYNEQFF. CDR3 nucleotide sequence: TGTGCCAGCAGCTTAGGGGGGGGTGGTTACAATGAGCAGTTCTTC.

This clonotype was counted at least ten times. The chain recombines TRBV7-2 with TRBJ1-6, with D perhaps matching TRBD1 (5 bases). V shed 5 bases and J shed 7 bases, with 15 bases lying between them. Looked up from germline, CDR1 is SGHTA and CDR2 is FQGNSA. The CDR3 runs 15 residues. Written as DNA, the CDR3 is TGTGCCAGCAGCCCCCGTGGGGGATCGAATTCACCCCTCCACTTT. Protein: CASSPRGGSNSPLHF.

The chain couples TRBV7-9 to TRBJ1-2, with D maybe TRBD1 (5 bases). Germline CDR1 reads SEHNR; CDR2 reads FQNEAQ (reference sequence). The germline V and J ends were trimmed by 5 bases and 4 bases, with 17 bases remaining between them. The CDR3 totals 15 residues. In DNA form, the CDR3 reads TGTGCCAGCAGCGCAGGGACGGGGTCCGGCTATGGCTACACCTTC. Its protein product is CASSAGTGSGYGYTF.

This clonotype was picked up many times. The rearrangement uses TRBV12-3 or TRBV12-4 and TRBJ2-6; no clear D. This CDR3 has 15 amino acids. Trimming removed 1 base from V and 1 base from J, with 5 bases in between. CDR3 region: CASSLEVSGANVLTF. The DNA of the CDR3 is TGTGCCAGCAGTTTAGAAGTATCTGGGGCCAACGTCCTGACTTTC.

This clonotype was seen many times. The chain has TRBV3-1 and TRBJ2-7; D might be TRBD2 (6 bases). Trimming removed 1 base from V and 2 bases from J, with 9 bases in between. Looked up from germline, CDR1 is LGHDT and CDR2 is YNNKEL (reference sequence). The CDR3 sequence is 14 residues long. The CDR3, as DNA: TGTGCCAGCAGCCAAGTCGGGGGACCCTACGAGCAGTACTTC. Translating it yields CASSQVGGPYEQYF.

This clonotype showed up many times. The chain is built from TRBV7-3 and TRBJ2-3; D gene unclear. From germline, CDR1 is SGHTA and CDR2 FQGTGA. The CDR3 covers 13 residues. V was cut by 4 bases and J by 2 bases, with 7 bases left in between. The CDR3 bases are TGTGCCAGCAGCTCACTTATCACAGATACGCAGTATTTT. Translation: CASSSLITDTQYF. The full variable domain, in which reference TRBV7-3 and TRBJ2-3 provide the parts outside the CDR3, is GAGVSQTPSNKVTEKGKYVELRCDPISGHTALYWYRQSLGQGPEFLIYFQGTGAADDSGLPNDRFFAVRPEGSVSTLKIQRTERGDSAVYLCASSSLITDTQYFGPGTRLTVL.